Below are 19 T cell receptor beta chains sequenced from a single sample in a study of PD-1 blockade in mismatch repair-deficient tumors. The repertoire was sequenced with immunoSEQ multiplex PCR; TCRdb's copy has only in-frame clones and lacks some. The table lists about 100,000 clones, 82% of them singletons. Sequencing used peripheral blood, obtained 30 to 36 weeks after starting pembrolizumab. These receptors originate from an adult with mismatch repair-deficient cancer.

This clone was detected only a few times. The gene calls are TRBV13 and TRBJ2-7, with 8 positions matching TRBD2. Germline V gene lookup returns CDR1 PRHDT and CDR2 FYEKMQ (reference sequence). This CDR3 comprises 15 residues. V lost 6 bases to trimming and J lost 5 bases; unmatched junction nucleotides: 12. The CDR3 is CASSLPGLGENEQYF. Written as DNA, the CDR3 is TGTGCCAGCAGTTTACCGGGACTAGGGGAAAACGAGCAGTACTTC.

This CDR3 is CASSKDRGPYEQYF. The CDR3 nucleotides read TGTGCCAGCAGTAAGGACAGGGGACCCTACGAGCAGTACTTC. The genes are TRBV5-6 and TRBJ2-7, with 9 nucleotides matching TRBD1. V lost 5 bases, J lost 2 bases, and 5 bases stayed unmatched. The CDR3 sequence is 14 residues long. The germline V gene encodes CDR1 SGHDT and CDR2 YYEEEE.

The V and J genes are TRBV7-9 and TRBJ2-1; 8 bases match TRBD2. This CDR3 region has 12 residues. The germline V gene encodes CDR1 SEHNR and CDR2 FQNEAQ (reference sequence). V was pared by 2 bases and J by 13 bases, with 4 bases of the junction left unmatched. CDR3 protein: CASSLPGLDQFF. In DNA form, the CDR3 reads TGTGCCAGCAGCTTACCGGGACTAGATCAGTTCTTC.

The rearrangement uses TRBV18 and TRBJ2-3, with a tentative D call TRBD2 (6 bases). Trimming took 6 bases from V and 0 from J, leaving 16 bases between them. The CDR3 has 16 amino acids. Germline assignment: CDR1 KGHSH and CDR2 LQKENI. The DNA of the CDR3 is TGTGCCAGCTCCTCCGGGGCCAGCGGGAGCACAGATACGCAGTATTTT. Its translation: CASSSGASGSTDTQYF.

This clone came up a few times. V gene TRBV10-1 combines with J gene TRBJ1-5; no firm D call. The CDR3 sequence is 16 residues long. CDR1 is WNHNN, CDR2 SYGVQD, per germline (reference sequence). The V gene lost 9 bases and the J gene lost 4 bases, with 22 bases spanning the gap. The CDR3 DNA is TGCGCCAGGTTCCGCCAGGTCCACCCATCTAATCAGCCCCAGCATTTT. Translation: CARFRQVHPSNQPQHF.

The rearrangement uses TRBV7-8 and TRBJ1-4, with D uncertain. V shed 3 bases and J shed 8 bases, with 19 bases lying between them. Germline V gives CDR1 SGHVS, CDR2 FQNEAQ. This CDR3 has 16 amino acids. The CDR3 DNA reads as TGTGCCAGCAGCTTGGGCTCCTACACACGGGAGGAAAAACTGTTTTTT. This encodes CASSLGSYTREEKLFF.

V is TRBV6-5 and J is TRBJ1-1; D gene ambiguous. CDR3 length: 13 residues. V was trimmed by 0 bases and J by 4 bases, leaving 6 bases between them. Germline CDR1 reads MNHEY; CDR2 reads SVGAGI. The CDR3 DNA sequence: TGTGCCAGCAGTTACTCCCTGGGCACTGAAGCTTTCTTT. Translating it yields CASSYSLGTEAFF.

This clone came up once. This chain connects TRBV29-1 to TRBJ2-3; 12 positions match TRBD2. The junction had 3 bases not matched to a gene; V was cut back by 7 bases and J by 4 bases. Germline CDR1 reads SQVTM; CDR2 reads ANQGSEA. There are 13 residues in the CDR3. CDR3 sequence (DNA): TGCAGCGGACTAGCGGGAGCGGCAGATACGCAGTATTTT. It is translated as CSGLAGAADTQYF.

A single count supports this clone. This rearrangement joins TRBV2 to TRBJ2-7; no definite D call. Trimming removed 6 bases at V and 2 bases at J, with 8 bases between. CDR3 length: 12 amino acids. CDR1 and CDR2 from the germline V gene are SNHLY and FYNNEI. The CDR3, as DNA: TGTGCCAGCAGCGCCCCCCCCTACGAGCAGTACTTC. The encoded protein is CASSAPPYEQYF. Looking up the rest from reference TRBV2 and TRBJ2-7 gives the full variable domain: EPEVTQTPSHQVTQMGQEVILRCVPISNHLYFYWYRQILGQKVEFLVSFYNNEISEKSEIFDDQFSVERPDGSNFTLKIRSTKLEDSAMYFCASSAPPYEQYFGPGTRLTVT.

The V call is TRBV5-1, the J call TRBJ2-1, with D possibly TRBD2 on 6 matching bases. This CDR3 is 13 amino acids long. Trimming pared 4 bases from V and 5 bases from J, leaving 10 bases between. CDR1 is SGHRS, CDR2 YFSETQ, per germline. The CDR3 region has the DNA TGCGCCAGCAGCATCGGGAGTAACAATGAGCAGTTCTTC. This codes for CASSIGSNNEQFF.

This sequence joins TRBV27 and TRBJ2-3; D ambiguous. Germline assignment: CDR1 MNHEY and CDR2 SMNVEV (reference sequence). V shed 7 bases and J shed 6 bases, with 11 bases lying between them. The length of the CDR3 is 12 residues. The CDR3 DNA sequence: TGTGCCAGCAAGATCGGTGGGGATACGCAGTATTTT. Residues: CASKIGGDTQYF.

This chain connects TRBV7-9 to TRBJ2-1; 12 nucleotides line up with TRBD2. Germline values: CDR1 SEHNR, CDR2 FQNEAQ (reference sequence). Unmatched junction bases numbered 8, after V lost 5 bases and J lost 6 bases. The CDR3 loop spans 16 amino acids. The CDR3 DNA reads as TGTGCCAGCAGCCCTCGACTAGCGGGAGTTGTCAATGAGCAGTTCTTC. Translated, it gives CASSPRLAGVVNEQFF.

The gene calls are TRBV30 and TRBJ1-1; no reliable D call. CDR3 length: 13 residues. V lost 5 bases to trimming and J lost 0 bases, with 10 bases between them. Germline V gene data show CDR1 as GTSNPN and CDR2 as SVGIG (reference sequence). The CDR3: CAWSEGLNTEAFF. The CDR3 DNA is TGTGCCTGGTCCGAGGGATTGAACACTGAAGCTTTCTTT.

This clone was seen a handful of times. The chain joins TRBV14 to TRBJ2-7; TRBD1 matches at 8 bases. CDR1 is SGHDN, CDR2 FVKESK, per germline. The J segment lost 0 bases and the V segment lost 1 base, leaving 11 bases of the junction unmatched. There are 18 residues in the CDR3. The CDR3 DNA reads as TGTGCCAGCAGCCAAGTCTCCTTTACGGGACAGGTCTCCTACGAGCAGTACTTC. Its translation: CASSQVSFTGQVSYEQYF.

The CDR3 loop is CASSGDRSYGYTF. The DNA of the CDR3 is TGTGCCAGCAGTGGGGACAGATCCTATGGCTACACCTTC. The gene calls are TRBV7-2 and TRBJ1-2, with 7 bases matching TRBD1. This CDR3 comprises 13 residues. Germline CDR1 and CDR2: SGHTA and FQGNSA. J gave up 4 bases and V 6 bases, and 5 bases lay outside the gene matches. The full variable domain, in which reference TRBV7-2 and TRBJ1-2 provide the parts outside the CDR3, is GAGVSQSPSNKVTEKGKDVELRCDPISGHTALYWYRQSLGQGLEFLIYFQGNSAPDKSGLPSDRFSAERTGGSVSTLTIQRTQQEDSAVYLCASSGDRSYGYTFGSGTRLTVV.

The chain is built from TRBV5-1 and TRBJ2-3; TRBD1 matches 8 bases. The ends lost 4 bases at V and 2 bases at J; junction bases unmatched: 6. The CDR3 sequence is 15 residues long. Germline V gene lookup returns CDR1 SGHRS and CDR2 YFSETQ. The CDR3 region has the DNA TGCGCCAGCAGCCCCGGACAGGGAACCACAGATACGCAGTATTTT. As protein: CASSPGQGTTDTQYF. Using reference TRBV5-1 and TRBJ2-3 for the parts outside the CDR3, the full variable domain is KAGVTQTPRYLIKTRGQQVTLSCSPISGHRSVSWYQQTPGQGLQFLFEYFSETQRNKGNFPGRFSGRQFSNSRSEMNVSTLELGDSALYLCASSPGQGTTDTQYFGPGTRLTVL.

V usage is TRBV10-2 and J usage is TRBJ2-1; D ambiguous. Trimming took 6 bases from V and 3 from J, leaving 12 bases between them. Per the germline V gene, CDR1 is WSHSY and CDR2 is SAAADI. This CDR3 comprises 14 residues. The CDR3 DNA reads as TGCGCCAGCAGAGGCCGTGGATTCTACAATGAGCAGTTCTTC. Encoded protein: CASRGRGFYNEQFF.

This clone was observed a few times. The chain links TRBV19 to TRBJ2-6, with TRBD1 matching 9 bases. The CDR3 is 13 residues long. CDR1 is LNHDA and CDR2 is SQIVND in the germline V gene (reference sequence). Unmatched junction bases numbered 6, after V lost 6 bases and J lost 12 bases. CDR3 DNA sequence: TGTGCCAGTAGCCGGGACAGGGAGGGCGTCCTGACTTTC. Its protein product is CASSRDREGVLTF. The full variable domain, rest sourced from reference TRBV19 and TRBJ2-6, is DGGITQSPKYLFRKEGQNVTLSCEQNLNHDAMYWYRQDPGQGLRLIYYSQIVNDFQKGDIAEGYSVSREKKESFPLTVTSAQKNPTAFYLCASSRDREGVLTFGAGSRLTVL.

Written as DNA, the CDR3 is TGTGCCAGCATGAAGCAGGGCTCATATGGCTACACCTTC. Translated, it gives CASMKQGSYGYTF. The chain combines TRBV6-5 with TRBJ1-2; maybe TRBD1 (5 bases). With 7 bases removed from V and 5 bases from J, the gap between germline ends came to 14 bases. The CDR3 is 13 residues long. In germline, CDR1 is MNHEY, CDR2 SVGAGI.